The T cell receptor beta chain described here comes from a study of human CD8 memory T cell subsets. A negative magnetic separation step was used to enrich total CD8+ T cells. This CDR3 comprises 14 residues. Germline CDR1 reads MGHDK; CDR2 reads SYGVNS. A UMI-labeled 5' RACE approach was the method that produced the TCR beta libraries. Using the 5' RACE reads, TCRdb records one entry per CDR3 protein without DNA. Its clone listing holds some 10,000 distinct CDR3 sequences. Sample: CD8+ stem-like memory T cells (TSCM and TCM) sorted from PBMCs. The subset is: stem-like memory CD8 T cells (TSTEM), CCR7+ PD-1- TIGIT-. This receptor was taken from a human donor in good health. The J gene is TRBJ2-1, the V gene TRBV25-1; the D call from TCRdb, TRBD1, cannot be confirmed without DNA. CDR3 loop: CASSERGLYNEQFF. Drawing the rest from reference TRBV25-1 and TRBJ2-1, the complete variable domain is EADIYQTPRYLVIGTGKKITLECSQTMGHDKMYWYQQDPGMELHLIHYSYGVNSTEKGDLSSESTVSRIRTEHFPLTLESARPSHTSQYLCASSERGLYNEQFFGPGTRLTVL.